This T cell receptor beta chain stems from a study of blood T cell repertoires in COVID-19. Study information: Italy, Spain and the United States were the sources of the convalescent and acute COVID-19 samples. Nucleic acid was either cDNA or gDNA, and it came from T cells, B-cell-depleted T cells, or PBMCs.

Source study methods: Reference gene primer amplification yielded estimated nucleated cell counts. Produced via immunoSEQ multiplex PCR; TCRdb's table is partial and in-frame only. V and J calls plus clone size are reproduced from that table; the DNA served to infer D and trimming. This sample yields just under 150,000 clones, of which approximately 87% are seen a single time; more than 6.5% belongs to the top ten. V was trimmed by 4 bases and J by 1 base, leaving 11 bases between them. The CDR3 is made up of 15 amino acids. The germline V gene has CDR1 GTSNPN and CDR2 SVGIG (reference sequence). Sequenced sample: peripheral blood. This receptor was taken from a woman in her 50s with active or convalescent COVID-19. The J gene is TRBJ2-6, the V gene TRBV30, with D tentatively TRBD1 (5 bases). CDR3 DNA sequence: TGTGCCTGGATCAGATCAGGGTCTGGGGCCAACGTCCTGACTTTC. It codes for CAWIRSGSGANVLTF.